The 10 T cell receptor beta chains below come from one sample, sequenced in a study of beta chain features in type 1 diabetes. Reverse transcribing all isolated RNA meant expressed TCRB transcripts were sequenced. The table came from immunoSEQ multiplex PCR; TCRdb's copy has only in-frame clones and leaves some out. Among hundreds of thousands of clones listed, approximately 10% were seen once. Sequencing input: naive CD4+ T cells from blood. These TCRs come from a woman in her 30s in good health.

The table lists this clone with a few counts. The chain carries TRBV18 and TRBJ2-5, with a weak D call TRBD1 (5 bases). V lost 3 bases and J lost 2, with 13 bases in between. CDR1 and CDR2 (germline): KGHSH, LQKENI. CDR3 size: 15 residues. The CDR3 here is CASSPIRQTQETQYF. CDR3 in DNA: TGTGCCAGCTCACCCATTCGACAGACTCAAGAGACCCAGTACTTC.

The chain recombines TRBV6-6 with TRBJ1-5; D not resolved. Trimming left V 0 bases short and J 5 bases short, with 5 bases between. The CDR3 is 13 amino acids. Looked up from germline, CDR1 is MNHNY and CDR2 is SVGAGI (reference sequence). The CDR3 region is CASSYSRDQPQHF. CDR3 DNA sequence: TGTGCCAGCAGTTACTCGAGAGATCAGCCCCAGCATTTT.

There are a few counts of this clone. Other DNA sequences in the same sample also yield this CDR3. The V and J genes are TRBV28 and TRBJ2-7; no firm D call. CDR1 and CDR2 (germline): MDHEN, SYDVKM. Trimming shortened V by 5 bases and J by 4 bases, and 9 bases separated the two germline ends. This CDR3 has 12 residues. CDR3 in amino acids: CASSLTVYEQYF. Here the CDR3 DNA reads TGTGCCAGCAGTCTAACAGTGTACGAGCAGTACTTC.

The V gene is TRBV19, the J gene TRBJ1-2; the D is unclear. The CDR3 runs 13 residues. The germline V and J ends were trimmed by 3 bases and 3 bases, with 8 bases remaining between them. Germline V lookup: CDR1 LNHDA, CDR2 SQIVND (reference sequence). The CDR3 DNA follows: TGTGCCAGTAGTATTGGAGGCCACTATGGCTACACCTTC. Amino acids: CASSIGGHYGYTF.

The genes are TRBV5-1 and TRBJ2-3; the match to TRBD2 covers 8 bases. The CDR3 consists of 15 residues. V trimming: 0 bases; J trimming: 6 bases; junction bases outside the gene matches: 6. Germline loops: CDR1 SGHRS, CDR2 YFSETQ. The CDR3 bases are TGCGCCAGCAGCTTGGTTAACGGGAGGGGCGATACGCAGTATTTT. Its protein is CASSLVNGRGDTQYF.

This clone occurred a few times. The chain recombines TRBV18 with TRBJ2-3; D remains unclear. The CDR3 sequence is 16 residues long. V lost 1 base and J 0 bases, leaving 11 bases between the germline ends. Germline CDR1 is KGHSH and CDR2 is LQKENI. CDR3 nucleotides: TGTGCCAGCTCACCACAGCTCGGAGCGAGCACAGATACGCAGTATTTT. Its translation: CASSPQLGASTDTQYF.

The rearrangement links TRBV20-1 to TRBJ1-4; D not certain. The germline gives CDR1 DFQATT, CDR2 SNEGSKA (reference sequence). This CDR3 spans 11 amino acids. V was trimmed by 7 bases and J by 4 bases, leaving 7 bases between them. CDR3 residues: CSGAGNEKLFF. In DNA form, the CDR3 reads TGCAGTGGGGCGGGTAATGAAAAACTGTTTTTT.

This clone was counted only a few times. The chain recombines TRBV5-1 with TRBJ2-5, with D possibly TRBD1 on 6 matching bases. The CDR3 is 13 amino acids. Trimming took 7 bases from V and 1 from J, leaving 11 bases between them. Germline lookup yields CDR1 SGHRS and CDR2 YFSETQ. The CDR3 nucleotides read TGCGCCAGCTACGGACAGTTCCAAGAGACCCAGTACTTC. This codes for CASYGQFQETQYF.

This clone came up a few times. The CDR3, as DNA: TGTGCCAGCAGACAGACAGGTAACCTGAACACTGAAGCTTTCTTT. This gives the protein CASRQTGNLNTEAFF. This chain connects TRBV6-5 to TRBJ1-1, with TRBD1 as a possible D gene (6 bases). Trimming removed 6 bases at V and 0 bases at J, with 14 bases between. The CDR3 contains 15 residues. Germline assignment: CDR1 MNHEY and CDR2 SVGAGI.

This rearrangement joins TRBV2 to TRBJ2-1; 13 bases are shared with TRBD2. Germline V gene data show CDR1 as SNHLY and CDR2 as FYNNEI. J was trimmed by 7 bases and V by 2 bases; bases with no gene match: 5. CDR3 length: 16 residues. In DNA, the CDR3 is TGTGCCAGCAGTGAAAGCGGACTAGCGGGAGTTAATGAGCAGTTCTTC. The encoded protein is CASSESGLAGVNEQFF.